This TCR beta chain appears in the sequencing data of a study of control samples from healthy donors and cancer patients. Germline V gene lookup returns CDR1 MDHEN and CDR2 SYDVKM. The CDR3 covers 13 residues. Germline trimming cut 6 bases from V and 6 bases from J; bases unmatched to any gene: 7. TCRdb's table, derived via immunoSEQ multiplex PCR, lists solely in-frame clones and lacks some. This table holds 100,000 to 150,000 clones, about 90% found once. Sample: blood. The J gene is TRBJ2-7, the V gene TRBV28, with TRBD1 matching 8 bases. This TCR came from a woman aged 45-65 years in good health. The CDR3 loop is CASSKDQGAEQYF. DNA for the CDR3: TGTGCCAGCAGCAAAGACCAGGGGGCCGAGCAGTACTTC.